The 14 T cell receptor beta chains below were found in one sample sequenced in a study of blood T cell repertoires in COVID-19. Sequencing used immunoSEQ multiplex PCR; TCRdb keeps in-frame clones, though not all of them. Among tens of thousands of clones, 70% to 90% were seen once, and the ten largest hold approximately 20%. The sample taken for sequencing was peripheral blood. These receptors all come from a man aged 65 to 85 with acute or convalescent COVID-19.

This chain uses TRBV7-9 with TRBJ2-7; 9 bases fit TRBD2. This CDR3 is built from 18 residues. In germline, CDR1 is SEHNR, CDR2 FQNEAQ (reference sequence). V shed 5 bases, J shed 0 bases, and the junction held 14 bases outside the gene matches. CDR3 amino acids: CASSRTSAGLRGSYEQYF. For the CDR3, the DNA is TGTGCCAGCAGCCGGACTAGCGCAGGGTTGAGGGGCTCCTACGAGCAGTACTTC.

In nucleotides, the CDR3 is TGTGCCAGCAGTTTCCTGACAGAAACTAATGAAAAACTGTTTTTT. The encoded protein is CASSFLTETNEKLFF. The chain is built from TRBV28 and TRBJ1-4; D is possibly TRBD1 (5 bases). CDR3 length: 15 residues. Trimming left V 3 bases short and J 1 base short, with 9 bases between. The germline V gene has CDR1 MDHEN and CDR2 SYDVKM. The whole variable domain, remainder taken from reference TRBV28 and TRBJ1-4, is DVKVTQSSRYLVKRTGEKVFLECVQDMDHENMFWYRQDPGLGLRLIYFSYDVKMKEKGDIPEGYSVSREKKERFSLILESASTNQTSMYLCASSFLTETNEKLFFGSGTQLSVL.

The genes are TRBV18 and TRBJ2-1; the D is unclear. Germline-derived CDR1 and CDR2 are KGHSH and LQKENI. The germline V and J ends were trimmed by 6 bases and 5 bases, with 11 bases remaining between them. The length of the CDR3 is 13 residues. In DNA form, the CDR3 reads TGTGCCAGCTCCACCGGTGCGGACAATGAGCAGTTCTTC. It is translated as CASSTGADNEQFF. The entire variable domain, with the rest obtained from reference TRBV18 and TRBJ2-1, is as follows: NAGVMQNPRHLVRRRGQEARLRCSPMKGHSHVYWYRQLPEEGLKFMVYLQKENIIDESGMPKERFSAEFPKEGPSILRIQQVVRGDSAAYFCASSTGADNEQFFGPGTRLTVL.

This chain joins TRBV6-5 and TRBJ2-1; D gene unclear. The V gene's germline CDR1 is MNHEY and CDR2 SVGAGI. V was trimmed by 3 bases and J by 0 bases, leaving 12 bases between them. This CDR3 comprises 16 residues. CDR3 sequence reads: CASSYAASSSYNEQFF. For the CDR3, the DNA is TGTGCCAGCAGTTATGCAGCGTCGAGCTCCTACAATGAGCAGTTCTTC.

The V and J genes are TRBV7-3 and TRBJ2-3, with 10 bases aligning to TRBD1. In germline, CDR1 is SGHTA, CDR2 FQGTGA. The junction had 13 bases not matched to a gene; V was cut back by 5 bases and J by 8 bases. The CDR3 is made up of 16 amino acids. CDR3 in DNA: TGTGCCAGCAGCCCCAACCGGGACAGGGGAGTTGGTACGCAGTATTTT. Its protein is CASSPNRDRGVGTQYF.

V is TRBV5-1 and J is TRBJ2-7; D gene unclear. From germline, CDR1 is SGHRS and CDR2 YFSETQ. There are 12 residues in the CDR3. The V end lost 0 bases, the J end lost 6 bases, and 7 bases lay between the germline ends. The CDR3 DNA reads TGCGCCAGCAGCTTGGGGTCGGGCGAGCAGTACTTC. This codes for CASSLGSGEQYF.

The rearrangement uses TRBV13 and TRBJ2-3; unclear D gene. Trimming removed 1 base from V and 0 bases from J, with 11 bases in between. Germline V gives CDR1 PRHDT, CDR2 FYEKMQ (reference sequence). This CDR3 has 16 residues. In DNA, the CDR3 is TGTGCCAGCAGCTTAGTTGGTAGGAGAAGCACAGATACGCAGTATTTT. Translation: CASSLVGRRSTDTQYF. The full variable domain, in which reference TRBV13 and TRBJ2-3 provide the parts outside the CDR3, is AAGVIQSPRHLIKEKRETATLKCYPIPRHDTVYWYQQGPGQDPQFLISFYEKMQSDKGSIPDRFSAQQFSDYHSELNMSSLELGDSALYFCASSLVGRRSTDTQYFGPGTRLTVL.

V usage is TRBV7-2 and J usage is TRBJ2-5; D remains unclear. This CDR3 contains 11 residues. CDR1 is SGHTA, CDR2 FQGNSA, per germline. V dropped 6 bases and J dropped 5 bases, with 7 bases sitting between them. This CDR3 reads CASSRQETQYF. The CDR3 DNA reads as TGTGCCAGCAGTCGTCAGGAGACCCAGTACTTC.

The chain recombines TRBV7-3 with TRBJ2-1; D may be TRBD1 (5 bases). Per germline, CDR1 SGHTA and CDR2 FQGTGA. Between the trimmed V and J ends, which lost 3 bases and 0 bases, there was a span of 9 bases. CDR3 length: 15 residues. In DNA, the CDR3 is TGTGCCAGCAGCTTGCAGGGAAGCTCCTACAATGAGCAGTTCTTC. Its protein product is CASSLQGSSYNEQFF.

The rearrangement links TRBV5-1 to TRBJ2-1, with D hard to call. The CDR3 has 16 residues. V was clipped by 0 bases and J by 0 bases, with 10 bases between them. CDR1 is SGHRS, CDR2 YFSETQ, per germline. CDR3 nucleotides: TGCGCCAGCAGCTTGGGGTTCGGTAGCTCCTACAATGAGCAGTTCTTC. Encoded protein: CASSLGFGSSYNEQFF.

The rearrangement joins TRBV19 to TRBJ2-1, with 7 bases matching TRBD1. CDR3 length equals 15 residues. V dropped 2 bases and J dropped 8; count of bases not matched to a gene: 9. Germline V CDR1 and CDR2: LNHDA, SQIVND (reference sequence). The CDR3 region has the DNA TGTGCCAGTAGTATATCCCATCGAGGGGGCGATGAGCAGTTCTTC. It is translated as CASSISHRGGDEQFF.

The V call is TRBV7-3, the J call TRBJ2-3; 9 bases are shared with TRBD2. Trimming took 2 bases from V and 3 from J; bases not matched to a gene: 3. This CDR3 has 15 amino acids. CDR1 and CDR2 (germline): SGHTA, FQGTGA. As DNA, the CDR3 is TGTGCCAGCAGCTTAGCGGGAGGGCCTACAGATACGCAGTATTTT. Its protein is CASSLAGGPTDTQYF.

The gene calls are TRBV7-2 and TRBJ2-7; 12 bases line up with TRBD2. V was pared by 5 bases and J by 0 bases, with 5 bases of the junction left unmatched. The germline gives CDR1 SGHTA, CDR2 FQGNSA. This CDR3 has 16 amino acids. Here the CDR3 reads CASSKRTSGVSYEQYF. DNA for the CDR3: TGTGCCAGCAGCAAACGGACTAGCGGGGTCTCCTACGAGCAGTACTTC.

In its sample, this clone was seen a few times. The chain is built from TRBV2 and TRBJ2-1; 10 bases are shared with TRBD2. Germline assignment: CDR1 SNHLY and CDR2 FYNNEI. The length of the CDR3 is 14 residues. V gave up 5 bases and J gave up 7 bases; unmatched junction bases: 5. CDR3 nucleotide sequence: TGTGCCAGCAGTCGGAGCGGGAGGGGGAATGAGCAGTTCTTC. Its protein is CASSRSGRGNEQFF.